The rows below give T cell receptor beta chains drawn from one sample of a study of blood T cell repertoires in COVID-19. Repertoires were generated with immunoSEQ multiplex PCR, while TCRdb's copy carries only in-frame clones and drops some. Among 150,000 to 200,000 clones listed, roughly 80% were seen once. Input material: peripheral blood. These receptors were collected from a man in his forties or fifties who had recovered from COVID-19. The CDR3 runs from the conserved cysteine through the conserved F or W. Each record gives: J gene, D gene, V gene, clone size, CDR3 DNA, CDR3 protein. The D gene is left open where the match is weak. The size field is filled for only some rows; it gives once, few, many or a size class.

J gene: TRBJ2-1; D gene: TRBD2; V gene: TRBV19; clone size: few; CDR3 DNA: TGTGCCAGTTCTAGCGGGAGGGGATACAATGAGCAGTTCTTC; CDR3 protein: CASSSGRGYNEQFF
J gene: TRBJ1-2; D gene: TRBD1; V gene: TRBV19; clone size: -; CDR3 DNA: TGTGCCAGTAGTACAGGACAGGGATTTTATGGCTACACCTTC; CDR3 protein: CASSTGQGFYGYTF
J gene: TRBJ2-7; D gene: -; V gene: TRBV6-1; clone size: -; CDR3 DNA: TGTGCCAGCAGTGAAAGCCGGTCCAGGGGTGTTACCTCCTACGAGCAGTACTTC; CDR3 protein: CASSESRSRGVTSYEQYF
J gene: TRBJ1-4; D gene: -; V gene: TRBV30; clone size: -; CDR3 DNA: TGTGCCTGGAGTGTACCTAAGGGGCACAATGAAAAACTGTTTTTT; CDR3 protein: CAWSVPKGHNEKLFF
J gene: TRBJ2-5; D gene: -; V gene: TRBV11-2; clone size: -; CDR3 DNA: TGTGCCAGCAGCATACTACCCACTGGGACCCAGTACTTC; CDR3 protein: CASSILPTGTQYF
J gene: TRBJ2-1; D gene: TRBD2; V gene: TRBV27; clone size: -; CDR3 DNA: TGTGCCAGCAGTGCAGGACTAGCGGGAGTAAGTGAGCAGTTCTTC; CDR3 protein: CASSAGLAGVSEQFF
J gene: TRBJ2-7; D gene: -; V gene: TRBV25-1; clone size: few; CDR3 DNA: TGTGCCAGCAGTTCTCAGACCTACGAGCAGTACTTC; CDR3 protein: CASSSQTYEQYF
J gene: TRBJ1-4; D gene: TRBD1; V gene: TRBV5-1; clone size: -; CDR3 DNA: TGCGCCAGCAGCTTGGAGGGGACAGTCGTGGGGAATGAAAAACTGTTTTTT; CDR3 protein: CASSLEGTVVGNEKLFF
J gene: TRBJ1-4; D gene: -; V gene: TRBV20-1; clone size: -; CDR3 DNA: TGCAGTGCTAGTGGACAGCCTAATGAAAAACTGTTTTTT; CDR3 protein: CSASGQPNEKLFF
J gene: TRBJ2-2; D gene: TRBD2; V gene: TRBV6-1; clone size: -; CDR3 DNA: TGTGCCAGCAGTGTACTAGCGGGAGCGTACACCGGGGAGCTGTTTTTT; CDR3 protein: CASSVLAGAYTGELFF
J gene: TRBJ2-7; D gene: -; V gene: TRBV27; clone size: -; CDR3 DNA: TGTGCCAGCAGTTTTACGGTCTCCTACGAGCAGTACTTC; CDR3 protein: CASSFTVSYEQYF
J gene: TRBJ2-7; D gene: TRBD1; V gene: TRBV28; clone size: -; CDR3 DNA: TGTGCCAGCAGAGCCTGGGGACAGATATCGTCCCACGAGCAGTACTTC; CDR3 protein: CASRAWGQISSHEQYF
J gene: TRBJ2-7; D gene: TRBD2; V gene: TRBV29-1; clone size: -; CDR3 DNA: TGCAGCGTTTCTAGCGGGAGCGAAGAGCAGTACTTC; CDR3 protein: CSVSSGSEEQYF
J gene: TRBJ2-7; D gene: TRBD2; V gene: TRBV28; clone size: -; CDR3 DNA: TGTGCCGCCTCGGGCCTAGCGGGAGGGCTTGAGCAGTACTTC; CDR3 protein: CAASGLAGGLEQYF
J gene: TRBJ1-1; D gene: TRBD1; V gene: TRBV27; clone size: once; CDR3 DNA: TGTGCCAGCAGTTTATTCGGACAGGGTCGGGGCACTGAAGCTTTCTTT; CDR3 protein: CASSLFGQGRGTEAFF
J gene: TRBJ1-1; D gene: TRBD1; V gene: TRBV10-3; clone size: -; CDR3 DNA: TGTGCCATCAGTGAGGCCACTGACAGGGGCACTGAAGCTTTCTTT; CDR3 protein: CAISEATDRGTEAFF
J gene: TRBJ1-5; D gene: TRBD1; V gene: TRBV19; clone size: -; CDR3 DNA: TGTGCCAGTAGTATGGCGGCAGGGGGTAATCAGCCCCAGCATTTT; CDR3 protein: CASSMAAGGNQPQHF
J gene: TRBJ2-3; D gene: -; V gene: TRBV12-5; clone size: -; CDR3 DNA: TGTGCTAGTGGTTTCTCTGGGGCCACAGATACGCAGTATTTT; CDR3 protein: CASGFSGATDTQYF
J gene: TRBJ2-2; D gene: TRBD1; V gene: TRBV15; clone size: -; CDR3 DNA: TGTGCCACCAGCATGCCGGGACAGGGGGGATGGGGCGGGGAGCTGTTTTTT; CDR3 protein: CATSMPGQGGWGGELFF
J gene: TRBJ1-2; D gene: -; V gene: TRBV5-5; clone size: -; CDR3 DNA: TGTGCCAGCAGCCCCCAATTGTCTAACTATGGCTACACCTTC; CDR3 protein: CASSPQLSNYGYTF
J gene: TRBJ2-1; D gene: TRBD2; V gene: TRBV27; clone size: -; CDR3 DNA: TGTGCCAGCAGTTTCCTAGTAGCGGGAGGATTAAATGAGCAGTTCTTC; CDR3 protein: CASSFLVAGGLNEQFF
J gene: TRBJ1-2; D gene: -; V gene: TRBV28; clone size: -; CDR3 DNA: TGTGCCAGCAGGTGGGGGGACGGTGGCTACACCTTC; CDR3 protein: CASRWGDGGYTF
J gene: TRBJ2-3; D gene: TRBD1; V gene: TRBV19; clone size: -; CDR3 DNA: TGTGCCAGTAGTCCCGGGACAGGATCAGATACGCAGTATTTT; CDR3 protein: CASSPGTGSDTQYF
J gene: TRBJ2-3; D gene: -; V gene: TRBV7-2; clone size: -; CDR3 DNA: TGTGCCAGCAGCTTTCCGGGGGTCCCAGATACGCAGTATTTT; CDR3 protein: CASSFPGVPDTQYF
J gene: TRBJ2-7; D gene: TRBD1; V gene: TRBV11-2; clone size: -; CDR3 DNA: TGTGCCAGCAGCTCCGGGACAGGTACCTACGAGCAGTACTTC; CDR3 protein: CASSSGTGTYEQYF
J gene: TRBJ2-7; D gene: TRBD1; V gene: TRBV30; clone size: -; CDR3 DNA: TGTGCCTGGAGCACCGGGACAGGGTTAAACGAGCAGTACTTC; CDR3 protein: CAWSTGTGLNEQYF
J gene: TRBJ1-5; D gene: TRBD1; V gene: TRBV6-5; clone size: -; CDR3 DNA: TGTGCCAGCAGTACCGGGACAGGGGTCCTGGTGCCCCAGCATTTT; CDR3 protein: CASSTGTGVLVPQHF
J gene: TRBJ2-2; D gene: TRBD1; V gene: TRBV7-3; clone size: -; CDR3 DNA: TGTGCCAGCAGCTTAAGAGCATTCCCTATCATGGACAGGGGGATGACCGGGGAGCTGTTTTTT; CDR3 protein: CASSLRAFPIMDRGMTGELFF
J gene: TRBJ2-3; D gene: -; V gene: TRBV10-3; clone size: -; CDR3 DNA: TGTGCCATCAGTGAGCGGGCGGGGCACGCGGGATCGGCGAGTGCGCAGTATTTT; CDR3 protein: CAISERAGHAGSASAQYF
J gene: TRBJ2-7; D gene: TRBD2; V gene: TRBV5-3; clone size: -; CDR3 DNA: TGTGCCAGAAGCTTGGAGGGCGGGAGGATATCCTACGAGCAGTACTTC; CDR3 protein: CARSLEGGRISYEQYF
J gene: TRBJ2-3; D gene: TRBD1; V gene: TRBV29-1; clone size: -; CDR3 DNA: TGCAGCGTGGAACCGGGACAGGGATCAGATACGCAGTATTTT; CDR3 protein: CSVEPGQGSDTQYF